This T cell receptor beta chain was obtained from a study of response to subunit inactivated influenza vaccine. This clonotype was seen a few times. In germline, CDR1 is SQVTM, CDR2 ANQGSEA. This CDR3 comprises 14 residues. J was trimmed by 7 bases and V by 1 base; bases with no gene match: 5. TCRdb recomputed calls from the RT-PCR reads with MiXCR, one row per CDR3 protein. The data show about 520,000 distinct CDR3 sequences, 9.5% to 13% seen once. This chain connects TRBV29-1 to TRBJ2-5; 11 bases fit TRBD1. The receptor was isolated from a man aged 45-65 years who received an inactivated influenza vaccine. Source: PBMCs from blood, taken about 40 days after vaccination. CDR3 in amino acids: CSVEGTGGAGTQYF. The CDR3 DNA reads TGCAGCGTTGAAGGGACAGGGGGCGCAGGGACCCAGTACTTC.